One T cell receptor beta chain is described in this entry. This entry belongs to a study of blood T cell repertoires in COVID-19. Trimming pared 1 base from V and 6 bases from J, leaving 6 bases between. The CDR3 covers 12 residues. From germline, CDR1 is SGHAT and CDR2 FQDESV (reference sequence). Researchers sorted participants into cohorts using their self-reported clinical history. A PCR-confirmed or clinician-diagnosed COVID-19 case had contacted exposed participants within 2 weeks of entry. The protocol was immunoSEQ multiplex PCR, while the TCRdb copy is restricted to in-frame clones and leaves out a portion. The sample consists of 400,000 to 500,000 clones, 88% of them appearing once.

The sequence was collected from a woman younger than 35 who had been exposed to COVID-19. This chain joins TRBV11-1 and TRBJ1-1; D possibly corresponds to TRBD1 (6 bases). The material sequenced was PBMCs or T cells enriched from blood (not recorded which). The CDR3: CASSLGTAEAFF. DNA for the CDR3: TGTGCCAGCAGCTTAGGGACAGCTGAAGCTTTCTTT.